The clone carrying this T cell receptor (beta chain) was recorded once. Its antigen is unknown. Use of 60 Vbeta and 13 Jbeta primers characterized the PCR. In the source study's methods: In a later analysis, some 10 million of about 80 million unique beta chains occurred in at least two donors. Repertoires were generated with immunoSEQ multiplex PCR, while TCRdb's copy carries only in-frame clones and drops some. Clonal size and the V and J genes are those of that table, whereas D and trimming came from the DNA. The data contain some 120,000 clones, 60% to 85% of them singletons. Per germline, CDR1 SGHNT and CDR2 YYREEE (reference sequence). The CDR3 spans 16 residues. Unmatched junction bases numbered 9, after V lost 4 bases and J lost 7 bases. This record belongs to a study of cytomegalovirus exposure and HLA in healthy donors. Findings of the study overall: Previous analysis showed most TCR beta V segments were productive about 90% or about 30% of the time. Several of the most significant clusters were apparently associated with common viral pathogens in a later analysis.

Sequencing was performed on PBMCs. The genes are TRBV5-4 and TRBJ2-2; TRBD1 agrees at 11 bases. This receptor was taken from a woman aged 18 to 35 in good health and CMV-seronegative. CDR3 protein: CASSGAGTGGNGELFF. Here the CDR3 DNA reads TGTGCCAGCAGCGGCGCCGGGACAGGGGGAAACGGGGAGCTGTTTTTT.